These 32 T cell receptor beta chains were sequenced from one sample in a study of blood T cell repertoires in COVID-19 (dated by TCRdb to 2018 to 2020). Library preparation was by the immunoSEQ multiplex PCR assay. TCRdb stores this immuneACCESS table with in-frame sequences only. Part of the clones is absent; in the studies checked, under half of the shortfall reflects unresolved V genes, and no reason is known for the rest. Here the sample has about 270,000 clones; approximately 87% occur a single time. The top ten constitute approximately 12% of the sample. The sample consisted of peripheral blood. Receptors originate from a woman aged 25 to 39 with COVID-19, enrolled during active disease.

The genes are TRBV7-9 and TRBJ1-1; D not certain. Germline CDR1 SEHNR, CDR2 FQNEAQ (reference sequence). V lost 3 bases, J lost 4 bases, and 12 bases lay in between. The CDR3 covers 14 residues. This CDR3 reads CASSLLLEGTEAFF. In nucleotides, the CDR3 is TGTGCCAGCAGCTTGTTGCTTGAGGGCACTGAAGCTTTCTTT.

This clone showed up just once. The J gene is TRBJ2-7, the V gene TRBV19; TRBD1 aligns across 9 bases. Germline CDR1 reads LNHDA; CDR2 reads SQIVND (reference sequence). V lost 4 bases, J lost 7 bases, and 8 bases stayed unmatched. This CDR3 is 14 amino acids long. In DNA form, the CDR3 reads TGTGCCAGTAGTAGGGCACAGGGGGCGCGTGAGCAGTACTTC. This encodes CASSRAQGAREQYF.

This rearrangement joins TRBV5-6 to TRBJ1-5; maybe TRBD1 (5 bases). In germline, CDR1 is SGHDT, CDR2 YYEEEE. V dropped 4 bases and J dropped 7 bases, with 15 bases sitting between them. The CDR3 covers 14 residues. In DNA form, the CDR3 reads TGTGCCAGCAGCAGCGGGGGGGTGTGGCAGCCCCAGCATTTT. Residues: CASSSGGVWQPQHF.

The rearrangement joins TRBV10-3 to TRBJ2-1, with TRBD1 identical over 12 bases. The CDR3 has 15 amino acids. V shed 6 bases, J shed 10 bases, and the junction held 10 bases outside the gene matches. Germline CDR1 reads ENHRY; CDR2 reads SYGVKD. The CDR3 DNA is TGTGCCATCAGGCCGGGACAGGGGGCTTCCGGGGAGCAGTTCTTC. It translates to CAIRPGQGASGEQFF.

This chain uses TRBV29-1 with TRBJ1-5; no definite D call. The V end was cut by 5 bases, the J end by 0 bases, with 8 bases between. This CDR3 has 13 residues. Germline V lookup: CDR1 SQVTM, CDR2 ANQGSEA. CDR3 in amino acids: CSVSRYSNQPQHF. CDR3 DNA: TGCAGCGTTTCTCGTTATAGCAATCAGCCCCAGCATTTT.

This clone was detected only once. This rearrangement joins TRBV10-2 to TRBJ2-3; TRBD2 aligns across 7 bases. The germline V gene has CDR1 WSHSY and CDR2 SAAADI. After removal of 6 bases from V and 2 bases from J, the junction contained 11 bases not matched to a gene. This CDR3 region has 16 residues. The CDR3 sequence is CASSSELAYYTDTQYF. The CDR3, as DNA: TGCGCCAGCAGCAGCGAACTAGCGTATTACACAGATACGCAGTATTTT.

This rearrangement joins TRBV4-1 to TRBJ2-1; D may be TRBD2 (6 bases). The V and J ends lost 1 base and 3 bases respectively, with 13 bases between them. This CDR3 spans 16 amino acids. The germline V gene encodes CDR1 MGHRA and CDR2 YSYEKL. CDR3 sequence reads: CASSQVTGLLYNEQFF. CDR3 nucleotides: TGCGCCAGCAGCCAAGTCACGGGACTCCTCTACAATGAGCAGTTCTTC.

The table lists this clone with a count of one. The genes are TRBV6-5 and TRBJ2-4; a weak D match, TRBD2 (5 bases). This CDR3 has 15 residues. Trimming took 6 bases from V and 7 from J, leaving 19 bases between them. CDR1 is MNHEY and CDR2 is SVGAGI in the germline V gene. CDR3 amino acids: CASRPPGVMRNIQYF. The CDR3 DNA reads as TGTGCCAGCAGACCCCCCGGGGTGATGAGGAACATTCAGTACTTC.

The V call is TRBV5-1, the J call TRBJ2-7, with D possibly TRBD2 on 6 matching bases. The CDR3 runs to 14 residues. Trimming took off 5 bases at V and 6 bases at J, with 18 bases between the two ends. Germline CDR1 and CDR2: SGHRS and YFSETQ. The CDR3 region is CASSIGGGLSEQYF. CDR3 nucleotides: TGCGCCAGCAGTATCGGGGGTGGCCTAAGCGAGCAGTACTTC.

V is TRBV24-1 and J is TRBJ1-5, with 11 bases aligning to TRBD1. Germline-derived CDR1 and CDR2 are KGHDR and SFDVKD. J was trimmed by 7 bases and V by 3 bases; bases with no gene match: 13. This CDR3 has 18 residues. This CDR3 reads CATSDIPRTGGKSQPQHF. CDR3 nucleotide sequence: TGTGCCACCAGTGATATACCAAGGACAGGGGGCAAAAGCCAGCCCCAGCATTTT.

CDR3 protein: CASSQDSRGLTEAFF. CDR3 DNA sequence: TGCGCCAGCAGCCAAGATTCCAGGGGGCTCACTGAAGCTTTCTTT. The V gene is TRBV4-1, the J gene TRBJ1-1; 8 bases map to TRBD1. The germline CDR1 and CDR2 sequences are MGHRA and YSYEKL. Trimming took 0 bases from V and 4 from J; bases not matched to a gene: 4. The CDR3 runs to 15 residues.

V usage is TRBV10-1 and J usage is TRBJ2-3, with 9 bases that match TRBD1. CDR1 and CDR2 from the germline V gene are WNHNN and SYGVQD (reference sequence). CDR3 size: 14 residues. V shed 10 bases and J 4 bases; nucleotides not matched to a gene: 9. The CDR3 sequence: CAIEDRGGADTQYF. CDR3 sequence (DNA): TGCGCCATAGAGGACAGGGGCGGGGCAGATACGCAGTATTTT.

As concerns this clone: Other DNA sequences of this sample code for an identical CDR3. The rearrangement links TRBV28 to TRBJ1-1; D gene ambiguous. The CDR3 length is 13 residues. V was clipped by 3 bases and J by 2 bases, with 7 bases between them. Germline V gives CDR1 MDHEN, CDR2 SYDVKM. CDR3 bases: TGTGCCAGCAGTTTGGGCAGAAACACTGAAGCTTTCTTT. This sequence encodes CASSLGRNTEAFF.

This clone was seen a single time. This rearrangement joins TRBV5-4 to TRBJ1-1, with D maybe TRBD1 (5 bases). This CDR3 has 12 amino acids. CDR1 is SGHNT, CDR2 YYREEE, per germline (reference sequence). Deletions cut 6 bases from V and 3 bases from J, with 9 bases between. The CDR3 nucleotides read TGTGCCAGCAAAGCCAGGGACACTGAAGCTTTCTTT. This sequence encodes CASKARDTEAFF.

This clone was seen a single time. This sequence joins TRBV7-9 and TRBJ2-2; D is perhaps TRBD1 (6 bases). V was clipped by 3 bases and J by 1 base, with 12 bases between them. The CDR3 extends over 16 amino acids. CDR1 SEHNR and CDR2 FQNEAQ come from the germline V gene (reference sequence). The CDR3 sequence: CASSFPGQLNTGELFF. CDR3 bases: TGTGCCAGCAGCTTTCCAGGACAGCTGAACACCGGGGAGCTGTTTTTT.

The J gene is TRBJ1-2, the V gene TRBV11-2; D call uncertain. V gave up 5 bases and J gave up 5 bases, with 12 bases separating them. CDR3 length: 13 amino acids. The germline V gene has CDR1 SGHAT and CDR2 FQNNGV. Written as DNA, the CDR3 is TGTGCCAGCAGCCCTCCCGGCGGATATGGCTACACCTTC. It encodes CASSPPGGYGYTF.

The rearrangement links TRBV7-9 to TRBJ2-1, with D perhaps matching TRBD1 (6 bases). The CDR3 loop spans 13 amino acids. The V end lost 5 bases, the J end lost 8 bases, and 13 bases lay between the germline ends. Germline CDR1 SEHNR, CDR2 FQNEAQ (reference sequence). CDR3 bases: TGTGCCAGCAGCACCTACAGGGAGTATGAGCAGTTCTTC. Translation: CASSTYREYEQFF.

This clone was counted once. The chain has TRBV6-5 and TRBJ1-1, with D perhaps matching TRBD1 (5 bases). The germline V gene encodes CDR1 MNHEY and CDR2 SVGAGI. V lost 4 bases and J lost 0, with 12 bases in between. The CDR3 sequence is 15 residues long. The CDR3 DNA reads TGTGCCAGCAGTTCGTCGTGGGGCGTGAACACTGAAGCTTTCTTT. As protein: CASSSSWGVNTEAFF.

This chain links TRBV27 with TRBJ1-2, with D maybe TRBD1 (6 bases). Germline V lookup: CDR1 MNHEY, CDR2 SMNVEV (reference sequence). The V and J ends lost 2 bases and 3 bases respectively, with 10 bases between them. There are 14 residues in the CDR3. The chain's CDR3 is CASSLTGQHYGYTF. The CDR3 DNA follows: TGTGCCAGCAGTTTAACCGGACAGCACTATGGCTACACCTTC.

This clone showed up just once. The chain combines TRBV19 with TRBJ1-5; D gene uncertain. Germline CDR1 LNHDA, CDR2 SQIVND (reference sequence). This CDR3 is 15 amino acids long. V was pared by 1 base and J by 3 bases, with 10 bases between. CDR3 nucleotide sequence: TGTGCCAGTAGTATAGCCCCGGGGAACAATCAGCCCCAGCATTTT. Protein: CASSIAPGNNQPQHF.

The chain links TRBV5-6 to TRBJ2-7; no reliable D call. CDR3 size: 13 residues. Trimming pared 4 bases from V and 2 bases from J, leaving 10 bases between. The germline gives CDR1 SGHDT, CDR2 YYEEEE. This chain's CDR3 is CASSPPLTYEQYF. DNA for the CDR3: TGTGCCAGCAGCCCCCCGCTAACCTACGAGCAGTACTTC. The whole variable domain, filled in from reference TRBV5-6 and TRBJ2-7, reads DAGVTQSPTHLIKTRGQQVTLRCSPKSGHDTVSWYQQALGQGPQFIFQYYEEEERQRGNFPDRFSGHQFPNYSSELNVNALLLGDSALYLCASSPPLTYEQYFGPGTRLTVT.

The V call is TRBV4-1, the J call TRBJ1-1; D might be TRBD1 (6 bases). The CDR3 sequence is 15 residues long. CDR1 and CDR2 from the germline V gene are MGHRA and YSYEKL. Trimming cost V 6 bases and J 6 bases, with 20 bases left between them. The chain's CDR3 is CASRSPGVQHAEAFF. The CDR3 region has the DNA TGCGCCAGCAGGTCACCAGGGGTCCAACACGCTGAAGCTTTCTTT.

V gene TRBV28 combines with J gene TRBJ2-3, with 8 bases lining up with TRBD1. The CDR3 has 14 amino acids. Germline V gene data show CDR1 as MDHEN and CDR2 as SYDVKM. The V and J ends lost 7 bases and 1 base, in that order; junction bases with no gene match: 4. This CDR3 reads CASITGQGTDTQYF. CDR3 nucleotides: TGTGCCAGCATCACGGGACAGGGCACAGATACGCAGTATTTT.

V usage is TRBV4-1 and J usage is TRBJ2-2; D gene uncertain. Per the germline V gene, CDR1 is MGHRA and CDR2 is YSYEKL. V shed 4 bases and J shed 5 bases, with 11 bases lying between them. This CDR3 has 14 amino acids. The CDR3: CASSPIASTGELFF. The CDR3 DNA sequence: TGCGCCAGCAGCCCAATAGCCTCGACCGGGGAGCTGTTTTTT.

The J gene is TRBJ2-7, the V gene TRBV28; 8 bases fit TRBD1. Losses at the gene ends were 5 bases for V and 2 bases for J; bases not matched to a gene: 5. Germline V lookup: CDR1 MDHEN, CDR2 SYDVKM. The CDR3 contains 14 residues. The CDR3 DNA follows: TGTGCCAGCAGTACAGGACAGGGAACCTACGAGCAGTACTTC. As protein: CASSTGQGTYEQYF.

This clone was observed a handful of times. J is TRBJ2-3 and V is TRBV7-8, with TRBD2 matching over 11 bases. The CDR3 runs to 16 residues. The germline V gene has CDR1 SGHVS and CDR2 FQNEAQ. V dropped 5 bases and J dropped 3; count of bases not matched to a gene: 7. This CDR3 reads CASSANSGGVTDTQYF. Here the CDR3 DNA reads TGTGCCAGCAGCGCAAATAGCGGGGGGGTAACAGATACGCAGTATTTT.

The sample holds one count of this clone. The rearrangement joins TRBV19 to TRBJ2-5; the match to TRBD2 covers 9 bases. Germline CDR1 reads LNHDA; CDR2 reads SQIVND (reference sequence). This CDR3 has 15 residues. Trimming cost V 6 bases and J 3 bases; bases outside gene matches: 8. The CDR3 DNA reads TGTGCCAGTAGCATTCTAGCGGGACCAAAAGAGACCCAGTACTTC. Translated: CASSILAGPKETQYF.

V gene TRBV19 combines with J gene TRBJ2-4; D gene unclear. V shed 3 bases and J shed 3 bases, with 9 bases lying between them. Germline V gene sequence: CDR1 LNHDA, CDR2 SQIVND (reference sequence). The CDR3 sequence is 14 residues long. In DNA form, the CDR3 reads TGTGCCAGTAGTATGCGGATTGGCAAAAACATTCAGTACTTC. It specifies CASSMRIGKNIQYF.

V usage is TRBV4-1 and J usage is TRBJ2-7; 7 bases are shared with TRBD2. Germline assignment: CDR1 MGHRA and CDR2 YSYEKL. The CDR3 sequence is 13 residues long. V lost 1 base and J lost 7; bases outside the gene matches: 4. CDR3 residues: CASSQVQGGEQYF. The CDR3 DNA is TGCGCCAGCAGCCAAGTCCAGGGAGGGGAGCAGTACTTC.

CDR3: CASRTTGDTDTQYF. CDR3 DNA: TGCGCCAGCAGGACCACAGGGGACACAGATACGCAGTATTTT. The chain recombines TRBV5-1 with TRBJ2-3; 7 bases align to TRBD1. V shed 5 bases, J shed 2 bases, and the junction held 5 bases outside the gene matches. The CDR3 contains 14 residues. Germline V gene sequence: CDR1 SGHRS, CDR2 YFSETQ.

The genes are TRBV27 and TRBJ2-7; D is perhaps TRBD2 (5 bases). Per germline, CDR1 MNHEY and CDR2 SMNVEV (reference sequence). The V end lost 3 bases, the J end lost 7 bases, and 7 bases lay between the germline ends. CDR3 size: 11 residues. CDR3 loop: CASSLGEEQYF. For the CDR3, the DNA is TGTGCCAGCAGTTTGGGAGAGGAGCAGTACTTC.

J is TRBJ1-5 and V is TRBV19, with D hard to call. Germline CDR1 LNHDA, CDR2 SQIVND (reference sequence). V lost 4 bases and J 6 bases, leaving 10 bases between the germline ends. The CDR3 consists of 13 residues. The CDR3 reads CASSTMGSQPQHF. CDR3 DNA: TGTGCCAGTAGTACTATGGGGAGTCAGCCCCAGCATTTT.